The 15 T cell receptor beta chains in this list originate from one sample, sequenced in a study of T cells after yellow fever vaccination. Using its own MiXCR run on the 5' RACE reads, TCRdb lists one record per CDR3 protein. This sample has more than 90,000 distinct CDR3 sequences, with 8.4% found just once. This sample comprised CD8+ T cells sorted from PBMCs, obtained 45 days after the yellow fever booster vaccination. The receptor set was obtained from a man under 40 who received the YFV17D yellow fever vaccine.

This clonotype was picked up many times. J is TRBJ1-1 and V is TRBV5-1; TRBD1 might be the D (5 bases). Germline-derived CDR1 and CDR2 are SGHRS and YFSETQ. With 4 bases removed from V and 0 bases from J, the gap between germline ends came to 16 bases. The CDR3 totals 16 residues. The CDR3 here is CASSPGHNYMNTEAFF. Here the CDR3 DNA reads TGCGCCAGCAGCCCCGGACATAACTACATGAACACTGAAGCTTTCTTT.

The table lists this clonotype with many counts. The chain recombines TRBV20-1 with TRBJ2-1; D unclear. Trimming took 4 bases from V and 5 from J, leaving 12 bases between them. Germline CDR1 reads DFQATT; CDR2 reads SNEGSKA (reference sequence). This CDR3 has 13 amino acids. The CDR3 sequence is CSATPYLNNEQFF. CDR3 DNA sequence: TGCAGTGCTACTCCGTACTTGAACAATGAGCAGTTCTTC.

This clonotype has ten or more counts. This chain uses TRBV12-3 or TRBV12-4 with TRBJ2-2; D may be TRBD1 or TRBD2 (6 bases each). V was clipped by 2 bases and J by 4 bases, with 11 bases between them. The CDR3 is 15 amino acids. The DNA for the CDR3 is TGTGCCAGCAGTTTACAGGGGCGGGGCACCGGGGAGCTGTTTTTT. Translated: CASSLQGRGTGELFF.

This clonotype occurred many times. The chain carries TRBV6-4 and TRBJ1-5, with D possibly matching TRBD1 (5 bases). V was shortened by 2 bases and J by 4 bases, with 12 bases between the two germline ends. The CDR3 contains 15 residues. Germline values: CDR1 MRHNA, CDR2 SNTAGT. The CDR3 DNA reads TGTGCCAGCAGTGACCTCTCTGCAGGGAATCAGCCCCAGCATTTT. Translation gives CASSDLSAGNQPQHF.

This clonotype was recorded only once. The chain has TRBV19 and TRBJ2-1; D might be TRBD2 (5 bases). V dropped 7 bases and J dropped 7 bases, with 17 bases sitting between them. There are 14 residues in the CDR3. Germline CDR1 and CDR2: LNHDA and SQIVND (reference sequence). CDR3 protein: CASTLVSGGNEQFF. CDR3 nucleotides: TGTGCCAGTACGTTAGTCTCGGGCGGGAATGAGCAGTTCTTC.

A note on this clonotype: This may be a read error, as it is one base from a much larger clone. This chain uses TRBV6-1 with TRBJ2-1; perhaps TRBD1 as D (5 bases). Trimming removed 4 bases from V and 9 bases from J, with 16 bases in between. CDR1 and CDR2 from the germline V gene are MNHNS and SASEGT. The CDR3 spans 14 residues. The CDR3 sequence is CASSASQQGSEQFF. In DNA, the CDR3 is TGTGCCAGCAGTGCCAGCCAGCAGGGTTCTGAGCAGTTCTTC.

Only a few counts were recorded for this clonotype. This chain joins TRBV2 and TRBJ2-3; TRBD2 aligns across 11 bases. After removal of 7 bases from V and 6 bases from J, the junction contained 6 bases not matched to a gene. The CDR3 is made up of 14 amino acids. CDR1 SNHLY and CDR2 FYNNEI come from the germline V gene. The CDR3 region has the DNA TGTGCCAGCAAGGTAGCGGGAGGGAAGGATACGCAGTATTTT. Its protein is CASKVAGGKDTQYF.

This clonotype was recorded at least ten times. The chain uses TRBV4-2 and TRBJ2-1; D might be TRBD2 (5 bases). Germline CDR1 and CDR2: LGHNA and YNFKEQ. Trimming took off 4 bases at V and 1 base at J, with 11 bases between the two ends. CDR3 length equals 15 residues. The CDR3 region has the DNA TGTGCCAGCAGCCTTCCAGAGGGATCCTACAATGAGCAGTTCTTC. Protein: CASSLPEGSYNEQFF.

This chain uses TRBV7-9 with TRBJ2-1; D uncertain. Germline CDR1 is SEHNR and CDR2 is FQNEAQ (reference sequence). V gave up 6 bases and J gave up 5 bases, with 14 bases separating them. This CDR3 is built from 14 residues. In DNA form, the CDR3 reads TGTGCCAGCAGGGGCAGACCCAGGCACAATGAGCAGTTCTTC. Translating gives CASRGRPRHNEQFF. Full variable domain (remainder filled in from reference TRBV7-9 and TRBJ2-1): DTGVSQNPRHKITKRGQNVTFRCDPISEHNRLYWYRQTLGQGPEFLTYFQNEAQLEKSRLLSDRFSAERPKGSFSTLEIQRTEQGDSAMYLCASRGRPRHNEQFFGPGTRLTVL.

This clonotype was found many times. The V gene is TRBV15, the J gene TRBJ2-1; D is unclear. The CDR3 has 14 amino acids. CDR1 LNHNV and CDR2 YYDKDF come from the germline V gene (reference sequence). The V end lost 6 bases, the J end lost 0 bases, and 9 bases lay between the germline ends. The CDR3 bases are TGTGCCACCAGGGATGGAAGCTCCTACAATGAGCAGTTCTTC. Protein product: CATRDGSSYNEQFF.

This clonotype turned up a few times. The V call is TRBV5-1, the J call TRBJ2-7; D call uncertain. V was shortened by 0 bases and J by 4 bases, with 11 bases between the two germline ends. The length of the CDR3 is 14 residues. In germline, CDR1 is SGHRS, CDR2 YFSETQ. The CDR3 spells CASSLVGFEYEQYF. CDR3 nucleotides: TGCGCCAGCAGCTTGGTCGGGTTTGAATACGAGCAGTACTTC.

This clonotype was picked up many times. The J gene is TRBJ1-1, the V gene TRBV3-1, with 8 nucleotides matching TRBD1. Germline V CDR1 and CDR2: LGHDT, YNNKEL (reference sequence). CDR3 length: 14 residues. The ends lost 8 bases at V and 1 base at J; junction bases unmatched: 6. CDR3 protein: CASGLTGANTEAFF. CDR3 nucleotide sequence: TGTGCCAGCGGCTTGACAGGGGCGAACACTGAAGCTTTCTTT.

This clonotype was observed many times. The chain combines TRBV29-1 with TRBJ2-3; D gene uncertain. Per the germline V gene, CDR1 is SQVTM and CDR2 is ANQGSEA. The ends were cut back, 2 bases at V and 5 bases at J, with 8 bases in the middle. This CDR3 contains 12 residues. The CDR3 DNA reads TGCAGCGTTGAATTTGAAGTAGATACGCAGTATTTT. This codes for CSVEFEVDTQYF.

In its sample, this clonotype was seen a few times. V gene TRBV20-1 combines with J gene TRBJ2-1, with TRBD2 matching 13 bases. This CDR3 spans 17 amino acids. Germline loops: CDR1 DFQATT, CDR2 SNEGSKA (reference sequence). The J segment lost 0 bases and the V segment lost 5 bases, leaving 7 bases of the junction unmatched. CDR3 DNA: TGCAGTGCTCCGGGACTAGCGGGATCAAGCTCCTACAATGAGCAGTTCTTC. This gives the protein CSAPGLAGSSSYNEQFF.

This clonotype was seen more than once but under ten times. The CDR3 here is CSARDERLAGGITDTQYF. The CDR3 coding sequence is TGCAGTGCTAGAGATGAGCGACTAGCGGGAGGTATAACAGATACGCAGTATTTT. The chain couples TRBV20-1 to TRBJ2-3; the match to TRBD2 covers 13 bases. This CDR3 spans 18 amino acids. J gave up 3 bases and V 0 bases, and 9 bases lay outside the gene matches. Germline CDR1 is DFQATT and CDR2 is SNEGSKA (reference sequence).